The 22 T cell receptor beta chains below all came from one sample that was sequenced in a study of shared clonotypes between healthy human individuals. Using immunoSEQ multiplex PCR, the repertoire was profiled, and TCRdb retains in-frame clones only, with some absent. The sample shows 600,000 to 700,000 clones, roughly 72% of them seen only once. Input material: memory CD4+ T cells sorted from blood. Subset meaning: CD45RA-negative fraction. The receptors shown here come from a woman between 25 and 40 years old in good health.

In its sample, this clone was seen a few times. This CDR3 is also generated by other DNA sequences in the sample. This chain links TRBV30 with TRBJ2-5; maybe TRBD2 (6 bases). V lost 3 bases and J 5 bases, leaving 13 bases between the germline ends. In germline, CDR1 is GTSNPN, CDR2 SVGIG (reference sequence). The CDR3 totals 13 residues. The CDR3 region is CAWRPGVGETQYF. Here the CDR3 DNA reads TGTGCCTGGAGACCGGGAGTGGGTGAGACCCAGTACTTC.

V gene TRBV2 combines with J gene TRBJ2-1; 7 bases match TRBD2. Losses at the gene ends were 1 base for V and 6 bases for J; bases not matched to a gene: 6. The CDR3 runs 15 residues. Germline V gene lookup returns CDR1 SNHLY and CDR2 FYNNEI. The chain's CDR3 is CASSEVGASGNEQFF. The CDR3 DNA follows: TGTGCCAGCAGTGAAGTTGGGGCTAGCGGCAATGAGCAGTTCTTC.

CDR3 coding DNA: TGTGCCAGCAGCACAGACCCGAGAGACTATGGCTACACCTTC. It encodes CASSTDPRDYGYTF. The rearrangement joins TRBV5-5 to TRBJ1-2; no firm D call. Looked up from germline, CDR1 is SGHKS and CDR2 is YYEKEE (reference sequence). The V end lost 4 bases, the J end lost 3 bases, and 13 bases lay between the germline ends. This CDR3 is 14 amino acids long.

This rearrangement joins TRBV25-1 to TRBJ1-2; TRBD1 aligns across 9 bases. There are 13 residues in the CDR3. CDR1 is MGHDK, CDR2 SYGVNS, per germline. V lost 7 bases and J lost 7; bases outside the gene matches: 7. CDR3: CASKRTGVTGYTF. The CDR3 nucleotides read TGTGCCAGCAAGAGGACAGGGGTGACTGGCTACACCTTC.

This clone has only one observation. The chain carries TRBV27 and TRBJ2-5, with TRBD2 matching 7 bases. Looked up from germline, CDR1 is MNHEY and CDR2 is SMNVEV (reference sequence). J lost 2 bases, V lost 5 bases, and 11 bases had no gene match. This CDR3 is 16 amino acids long. The CDR3 bases are TGTGCCAGCAGTACCCCAGCGGGATTCACTCAAGAGACCCAGTACTTC. Translating gives CASSTPAGFTQETQYF.

The chain is built from TRBV6-6 and TRBJ1-1; D not certain. The CDR3 loop spans 15 amino acids. Trimming removed 5 bases from V and 0 bases from J, with 13 bases in between. Germline-derived CDR1 and CDR2 are MNHNY and SVGAGI (reference sequence). CDR3 bases: TGTGCCAGCAGTAGTTCCTGGAGGATGAACACTGAAGCTTTCTTT. Residues: CASSSSWRMNTEAFF.

This clone was counted at least ten times. Other DNA sequences of this sample code for an identical CDR3. The genes are TRBV7-2 and TRBJ1-5; D call uncertain. V was trimmed by 1 base and J by 0 bases, leaving 7 bases between them. Germline CDR1 is SGHTA and CDR2 is FQGNSA. This CDR3 has 15 residues. CDR3 amino acids: CASSLVAGSNQPQHF. The CDR3 region has the DNA TGTGCCAGCAGCTTAGTTGCGGGTAGCAATCAGCCCCAGCATTTT.

This clone has just one count. The V and J genes are TRBV28 and TRBJ1-1; 7 bases fit TRBD1. After removal of 2 bases from V and 5 bases from J, the junction contained 5 bases not matched to a gene. CDR1 is MDHEN, CDR2 SYDVKM, per germline. The CDR3 runs to 14 residues. The CDR3 loop is CASSLEGALTEAFF. The CDR3 region has the DNA TGTGCCAGCAGTTTAGAGGGGGCGCTTACTGAAGCTTTCTTT.

This chain links TRBV5-4 with TRBJ1-1, with D possibly being TRBD1 (6 bases). CDR3 length: 15 amino acids. Trimming removed 0 bases at V and 3 bases at J, with 12 bases between. Germline lookup yields CDR1 SGHNT and CDR2 YYREEE (reference sequence). This chain's CDR3 is CASSLGGRIHTEAFF. CDR3 DNA: TGTGCCAGCAGCTTGGGGGGGCGGATTCACACTGAAGCTTTCTTT.

This chain links TRBV4-2 with TRBJ2-3; 9 bases fit TRBD2. Germline V lookup: CDR1 LGHNA, CDR2 YNFKEQ. The J segment lost 1 base and the V segment lost 0 bases, leaving 11 bases of the junction unmatched. The CDR3 is made up of 19 amino acids. Written as DNA, the CDR3 is TGTGCCAGCAGCCAAGATAGGGTAGCGGGAGACGGCGGCACAGATACGCAGTATTTT. Protein product: CASSQDRVAGDGGTDTQYF.

V and J are TRBV13 and TRBJ2-3, with 8 bases that match TRBD2. Germline lookup yields CDR1 PRHDT and CDR2 FYEKMQ (reference sequence). The V gene end was trimmed by 1 base and the J gene end by 2 bases; junction bases not matched to a gene: 2. This CDR3 is 15 amino acids long. In DNA form, the CDR3 reads TGTGCCAGCAGCTTAGAACTAGCGGCCACAGATACGCAGTATTTT. This gives the protein CASSLELAATDTQYF. The variable domain in full, with the rest retrieved from reference TRBV13 and TRBJ2-3, is AAGVIQSPRHLIKEKRETATLKCYPIPRHDTVYWYQQGPGQDPQFLISFYEKMQSDKGSIPDRFSAQQFSDYHSELNMSSLELGDSALYFCASSLELAATDTQYFGPGTRLTVL.

CDR3: CASSLADRASGTQYF. For the CDR3, the DNA is TGTGCCAGCAGCTTAGCAGACAGGGCTAGCGGGACCCAGTACTTC. The chain combines TRBV7-9 with TRBJ2-5, with D perhaps matching TRBD1 or TRBD2 (7 bases each). This CDR3 has 15 residues. V dropped 0 bases and J dropped 7 bases, with 15 bases sitting between them. Per the germline V gene, CDR1 is SEHNR and CDR2 is FQNEAQ (reference sequence).

This clone came up once. V is TRBV6-5 and J is TRBJ1-3; the D is unclear. The V end was cut by 8 bases, the J end by 0 bases, with 11 bases between. CDR1 is MNHEY, CDR2 SVGAGI, per germline. The CDR3 covers 14 residues. CDR3 loop: CASARILSGNTIYF. CDR3 bases: TGTGCCAGCGCCAGAATTCTCTCTGGAAACACCATATATTTT.

In its sample, this clone was seen a few times. The CDR3 loop is CASSSRTSGSGGGELFF. CDR3 coding DNA: TGTGCCAGCAGCTCCCGGACTAGCGGGAGTGGGGGCGGGGAGCTGTTTTTT. The chain employs TRBV5-4 and TRBJ2-2; TRBD2 matches 13 bases. J lost 7 bases, V lost 3 bases, and 9 bases had no gene match. This CDR3 contains 17 residues. Germline V gene data show CDR1 as SGHNT and CDR2 as YYREEE (reference sequence).

The rearrangement joins TRBV11-1 to TRBJ2-3; TRBD2 aligns across 14 bases. After removal of 3 bases from V and 10 bases from J, the junction contained 9 bases not matched to a gene. The CDR3 runs to 16 residues. Looked up from germline, CDR1 is SGHAT and CDR2 is FQDESV (reference sequence). The CDR3: CASSFQSGLAGGAQYF. The CDR3 nucleotides are TGTGCCAGCAGCTTTCAGTCCGGACTAGCGGGAGGTGCGCAGTATTTT.

Here the CDR3 DNA reads TGTGCCAGCAGCGTTGCGGGAGCATCCGATACGCAGTATTTT. It codes for CASSVAGASDTQYF. The chain has TRBV9 and TRBJ2-3, with 7 nucleotides matching TRBD2. The CDR3 extends over 14 amino acids. V trimming: 2 bases; J trimming: 6 bases; junction bases outside the gene matches: 6. Germline lookup yields CDR1 SGDLS and CDR2 YYNGEE.

The chain uses TRBV29-1 and TRBJ2-1; 9 bases match TRBD2. Trimming at V came to 2 bases and at J to 6 bases, leaving 8 bases not matched to a gene. Per germline, CDR1 SQVTM and CDR2 ANQGSEA. The CDR3 runs 15 residues. The CDR3: CSVENTAGGPNEQFF. The CDR3 bases are TGCAGCGTTGAAAATACCGCGGGAGGGCCCAATGAGCAGTTCTTC.

The chain carries TRBV29-1 and TRBJ2-1; 10 bases map to TRBD2. The CDR3 spans 14 residues. The germline V gene has CDR1 SQVTM and CDR2 ANQGSEA. Trimming removed 8 bases from V and 7 bases from J; junction bases left unmatched: 11. CDR3 loop: CSSLGLAGVNEQFF. The CDR3 DNA reads TGCAGCTCCCTGGGGCTAGCGGGAGTTAATGAGCAGTTCTTC.

The CDR3 here is CASSFVGLGQPQHF. CDR3 nucleotide sequence: TGTGCCAGCAGTTTTGTGGGCTTGGGTCAGCCCCAGCATTTT. V usage is TRBV28 and J usage is TRBJ1-5; D call uncertain. This CDR3 region has 14 residues. V lost 3 bases and J lost 6, with 12 bases in between. The germline V gene encodes CDR1 MDHEN and CDR2 SYDVKM.

The rearrangement links TRBV6-6 to TRBJ2-5, with D perhaps matching TRBD1 (5 bases). The germline gives CDR1 MNHNY, CDR2 SVGAGI (reference sequence). V lost 7 bases and J lost 0, with 15 bases in between. The CDR3 loop spans 15 amino acids. CDR3 loop: CASKGPERNQETQYF. The DNA for the CDR3 is TGTGCCAGCAAGGGGCCAGAGCGTAACCAAGAGACCCAGTACTTC.

This chain links TRBV11-2 with TRBJ1-1; 8 bases are a match to TRBD1. Germline CDR1 reads SGHAT; CDR2 reads FQNNGV. Germline trimming cut 5 bases from V and 1 base from J; bases unmatched to any gene: 3. The CDR3 loop spans 14 amino acids. The CDR3 protein is CASSAGGRNTEAFF. CDR3 DNA sequence: TGTGCCAGCAGCGCAGGGGGCCGGAACACTGAAGCTTTCTTT.

This chain joins TRBV7-2 and TRBJ2-3; D is undetermined. CDR1 and CDR2 (germline): SGHTA, FQGNSA. The CDR3 has 14 residues. Trimming pared 5 bases from V and 2 bases from J, leaving 11 bases between. CDR3 nucleotides: TGTGCCAGCAGCATACCGGGTGCCACAGATACGCAGTATTTT. This gives the protein CASSIPGATDTQYF.